The rows below give T cell receptor beta chains drawn from one sample of a study of identical twins. TCRdb called the 5' RACE reads again in MiXCR, with one record for every CDR3 protein. The repertoire includes roughly 720,000 distinct CDR3 sequences, about 20% of them detected once, and around 13% sits in the top ten. A further study also used this sample, focusing on T cells expressing NK-cell markers.

Sequencing was performed on PBMCs. Source of these receptors: a woman aged 18-35 years in good health. Each CDR3 is given with its conserved first and last residue. Fields, in order: V gene, J gene, clone size, CDR3 protein. Only part of the rows carry a size: once, few, many, or a class if the clone is expanded.

TRBV2,TRBJ1-5,NA,CASSGWGNQPQHF
TRBV20-1,TRBJ2-3,few,CSARSPLGPNTDTQYF
TRBV6-1,TRBJ1-2,many,CASSEGTGGAYGYTF
TRBV25-1,TRBJ1-1,few,CASSPGGMVHTEAFF
TRBV5-1,TRBJ2-5,NA,CASSLEHLQETQYF
TRBV6-1,TRBJ2-7,few,CASILGQGGSYEQYF
TRBV10-3,TRBJ2-7,few,CAISESMGTGPSYEQYF
TRBV7-3,TRBJ2-1,few,CASSLIRGGYNEQFF
TRBV6-2/TRBV6-3,TRBJ2-1,NA,CASTYGRAGAHEQFF
TRBV10-3,TRBJ2-7,NA,CAISVNRATEQYF
TRBV7-2,TRBJ2-2,few,CASSLLSSGPTGELFF
TRBV12-3/TRBV12-4,TRBJ2-3,many,CASSFGLASTDTQYF
TRBV9,TRBJ2-2,NA,CASRTGITGELFF
TRBV20-1,TRBJ2-7,few,CSANRNSYEQYF
TRBV6-1,TRBJ2-7,few,CASRWGQDSYEQYF
TRBV12-3/TRBV12-4,TRBJ2-2,NA,CASSPPPGGELFF
TRBV12-3/TRBV12-4,TRBJ2-1,NA,CASSPAHEQFF
TRBV7-2,TRBJ2-3,NA,CASSAQGSDTQYF
TRBV6-1,TRBJ2-7,NA,CASRSSGTSTYEQYF
TRBV24-1,TRBJ2-2,few,CATSETGNTGELFF
TRBV4-1,TRBJ2-1,few,CASSQDPRSQGDEQFF
TRBV6-5,TRBJ1-1,many,CASSYSGWGGSAFF
TRBV18,TRBJ2-1,NA,CASSPPRTGQEQFF
TRBV18,TRBJ2-1,NA,CASSPLTVEQFF
TRBV7-9,TRBJ2-3,NA,CASSFSSGRETDTQYF
TRBV7-2,TRBJ1-5,NA,CASSFLGDQPQHF
TRBV12-3/TRBV12-4,TRBJ2-1,few,CASSLWLAGGNNEQFF
TRBV29-1,TRBJ1-3,few,CSVEVGGEGNTIYF
TRBV12-3/TRBV12-4,TRBJ1-2,few,CASSTLSGGYTF
TRBV2,TRBJ2-3,NA,CASLVSPSGGRDTQYF
TRBV9,TRBJ2-1,few,CASSVTPYPAVF
TRBV6-2/TRBV6-3,TRBJ1-1,few,CASSYPTGKAFF
TRBV7-6,TRBJ2-3,many,CASGGVTDTQYF
TRBV5-6,TRBJ2-5,NA,CASSFGSAPQYF
TRBV5-1,TRBJ2-7,NA,CASRLRQGGYEQYF
TRBV27,TRBJ2-6,NA,CASSPRDRFAGANVLTF
TRBV4-3,TRBJ1-4,many,CASSQERHNEKLFF
TRBV10-1,TRBJ2-1,NA,CASSDPRGSGDEQFF
TRBV12-3/TRBV12-4,TRBJ1-1,few,CASSVTPGRTEAFF
TRBV20-1,TRBJ1-4,NA,CSATDPNEKLFF
TRBV9,TRBJ2-1,NA,CASSVSGGASEQFF
TRBV14,TRBJ2-7,NA,CASSQDPGLEDEQYF